This T cell receptor beta chain was found in a study of cytomegalovirus exposure and HLA in healthy donors. This CDR3 spans 14 amino acids. V was pared by 3 bases and J by 10 bases, with 13 bases between. Germline CDR1 PRHDT, CDR2 FYEKMQ (reference sequence). About this clone itself: As yet, its antigen is unknown.

Primers: 60 Vbeta forward and 13 Jbeta reverse. Generated by immunoSEQ multiplex PCR, the TCRdb table keeps only in-frame clones and is missing some. This sample has 100,000 to 150,000 clones, with 55% to 75% found just once. The study's findings and limits: The authors later found TCR association rates varying by HLA locus, with DRB1 most and HLA-C fewest.

Sequenced material: PBMCs. The receptor comes from a human donor in good health. This chain links TRBV13 with TRBJ1-6; D might be TRBD1 (5 bases). DNA of the CDR3: TGTGCCAGCAGCTTGGGACTGAAGAACTCACCCCTCCACTTT. Translating gives CASSLGLKNSPLHF.